The 26 T cell receptor beta chains reported below all come from one sample, sequenced in a study of cytomegalovirus exposure and HLA in healthy donors. PCR was performed using 60 Vbeta and 13 Jbeta primers. Sequencing was performed with immunoSEQ multiplex PCR; in TCRdb, only in-frame clones are kept and a portion is missing. The sample holds 30,000 to 45,000 clones, 75% to 90% seen once. Sequencing was carried out using PBMCs. These receptors originate from a woman between 40 and 55 years old in good health and CMV-seropositive.

The V gene is TRBV4-1, the J gene TRBJ2-1; 7 bases map to TRBD2. The CDR3 is 19 residues long. Trimming took 2 bases from V and 2 from J; bases not matched to a gene: 15. CDR1 is MGHRA and CDR2 is YSYEKL in the germline V gene. The CDR3 reads CASSQRAGVRGSTYNEQFF. CDR3 sequence (DNA): TGCGCCAGCAGCCAACGCGCCGGGGTGCGGGGGAGTACCTACAATGAGCAGTTCTTC.

The V call is TRBV5-6, the J call TRBJ2-2; a possible D gene is TRBD2 (7 bases). The CDR3 is 13 amino acids. V lost 6 bases and J 6 bases, leaving 12 bases between the germline ends. The germline gives CDR1 SGHDT, CDR2 YYEEEE. The CDR3 spells CASNVGGPGELFF. The DNA of the CDR3 is TGTGCCAGCAACGTGGGGGGGCCCGGGGAGCTGTTTTTT.

V usage is TRBV7-3 and J usage is TRBJ1-1, with D possibly TRBD1 on 6 matching bases. CDR3 size: 14 residues. The V gene lost 4 bases and the J gene lost 6 bases, with 15 bases spanning the gap. Germline V CDR1 and CDR2: SGHTA, FQGTGA. In nucleotides, the CDR3 is TGTGCCAGCAGCTCCGGGGGCGGGGGGCCTGAAGCTTTCTTT. As protein: CASSSGGGGPEAFF.

The DNA of the CDR3 is TGTGCCAGCAGCTTAACTCGGCTAGCGGGTGTCAATGAGCAGTTCTTC. Encoded protein: CASSLTRLAGVNEQFF. The chain joins TRBV7-9 to TRBJ2-1; 8 bases align to TRBD2. This CDR3 spans 16 amino acids. Germline-derived CDR1 and CDR2 are SEHNR and FQNEAQ (reference sequence). V was pared by 2 bases and J by 6 bases, with 9 bases of the junction left unmatched.

The V gene is TRBV6-5, the J gene TRBJ1-2; D remains ambiguous. V dropped 5 bases and J dropped 5 bases, with 6 bases sitting between them. The germline CDR1 and CDR2 sequences are MNHEY and SVGAGI. This CDR3 is built from 11 residues. The CDR3 loop is CASSELYGYTF. CDR3 DNA: TGTGCCAGCAGTGAGTTATATGGCTACACCTTC.

The chain uses TRBV25-1 and TRBJ2-7; D may be TRBD1 (5 bases). Trimming removed 8 bases from V and 0 bases from J, with 11 bases in between. Germline V gives CDR1 MGHDK, CDR2 SYGVNS. The CDR3 has 13 residues. CDR3 region: CASGAESSYEQYF. DNA of the CDR3: TGTGCCAGCGGGGCCGAGAGCTCCTACGAGCAGTACTTC.

The chain couples TRBV30 to TRBJ1-4; 7 positions agree with TRBD1. The V gene's germline CDR1 is GTSNPN and CDR2 SVGIG (reference sequence). This CDR3 comprises 14 residues. After removal of 4 bases from V and 3 bases from J, the junction contained 5 bases not matched to a gene. Here the CDR3 DNA reads TGTGCCTGGAATGGTGGGACAGCTAATGAAAAACTGTTTTTT. This gives the protein CAWNGGTANEKLFF. Full variable domain (remainder filled in from reference TRBV30 and TRBJ1-4): SQTIHQWPATLVQPVGSPLSLECTVEGTSNPNLYWYRQAAGRGLQLLFYSVGIGQISSEVPQNLSASRPQDRQFILSSKKLLLSDSGFYLCAWNGGTANEKLFFGSGTQLSVL.

The chain carries TRBV19 and TRBJ2-7; D is perhaps TRBD1 (5 bases). Germline assignment: CDR1 LNHDA and CDR2 SQIVND (reference sequence). Trimming shortened V by 4 bases and J by 7 bases, and 20 bases separated the two germline ends. The CDR3 consists of 15 residues. The CDR3 spells CASSKFGQGTGEQYF. CDR3 bases: TGTGCCAGTAGTAAGTTCGGGCAGGGCACCGGGGAGCAGTACTTC.

This clone was observed a few times. The chain has TRBV7-9 and TRBJ1-2, with 7 nucleotides matching TRBD1. Trimming at V came to 1 base and at J to 4 bases, leaving 9 bases not matched to a gene. CDR3 size: 16 residues. Germline assignment: CDR1 SEHNR and CDR2 FQNEAQ (reference sequence). The CDR3 DNA is TGTGCCAGCAGCTTAGGACTCCAGGGGGGCCTCTATGGCTACACCTTC. Its protein is CASSLGLQGGLYGYTF.

The gene calls are TRBV6-5 and TRBJ1-1, with D perhaps matching TRBD1 (6 bases). The CDR3 is 12 residues long. Trimming stripped 8 bases from V and 11 bases from J, with 18 bases between. Germline loops: CDR1 MNHEY, CDR2 SVGAGI. Here the CDR3 DNA reads TGTGCCAGCGGCGGGCAGGGGAGCGTGGCTTTCTTT. This sequence encodes CASGGQGSVAFF.

The chain employs TRBV5-6 and TRBJ2-7; no clear D gene. Germline lookup yields CDR1 SGHDT and CDR2 YYEEEE. Trimming removed 1 base from V and 1 base from J, with 6 bases in between. CDR3 size: 13 residues. The CDR3 is CASSLYRSYEQYF. The DNA for the CDR3 is TGTGCCAGCAGCTTGTACAGATCCTACGAGCAGTACTTC.

This clone was picked up a small number of times. This chain connects TRBV25-1 to TRBJ2-3; maybe TRBD1 (6 bases). In germline, CDR1 is MGHDK, CDR2 SYGVNS. The ends were cut back, 7 bases at V and 1 base at J, with 9 bases in the middle. The CDR3 has 13 amino acids. The CDR3 is CASIRTGTDTQYF. CDR3 coding DNA: TGTGCCAGCATCAGGACAGGCACAGATACGCAGTATTTT.

This clone appeared a single time. The gene calls are TRBV6-5 and TRBJ1-1; D not resolved. CDR1 MNHEY and CDR2 SVGAGI come from the germline V gene. V dropped 0 bases and J dropped 11 bases, with 13 bases sitting between them. The CDR3 runs to 13 residues. CDR3 nucleotide sequence: TGTGCCAGCAGTTACTCGAGGTTAACCGGGGCTTTCTTT. Translated: CASSYSRLTGAFF.

In DNA, the CDR3 is TGTGCCAGTAAGGTGGGAGCGGGGGGTTCAGATACGCAGTATTTT. Protein product: CASKVGAGGSDTQYF. V usage is TRBV19 and J usage is TRBJ2-3; 9 nucleotides agree with TRBD2. CDR1 is LNHDA, CDR2 SQIVND, per germline (reference sequence). With V trimmed by 7 bases and J by 4 bases, 9 bases remained unmatched. There are 15 residues in the CDR3.

The chain joins TRBV5-1 to TRBJ1-1, with a weak D call TRBD1 (5 bases). V gave up 4 bases and J gave up 5 bases, with 12 bases separating them. CDR3 length: 13 residues. Looked up from germline, CDR1 is SGHRS and CDR2 is YFSETQ. CDR3 residues: CASSPQGETEAFF. The CDR3 DNA is TGCGCCAGCAGCCCCCAGGGTGAGACTGAAGCTTTCTTT.

The gene calls are TRBV7-2 and TRBJ2-7, with a tentative D call TRBD2 (5 bases). Germline V gene sequence: CDR1 SGHTA, CDR2 FQGNSA. The length of the CDR3 is 12 residues. Trimming pared 5 bases from V and 6 bases from J, leaving 11 bases between. The CDR3 DNA follows: TGTGCCAGCAGCCAAGACTACCGCGAGCAGTACTTC. Its protein product is CASSQDYREQYF.

V and J are TRBV6-5 and TRBJ1-1; weak D call: TRBD1 (5 bases). The V gene's germline CDR1 is MNHEY and CDR2 SVGAGI. V was cut by 0 bases and J by 1 base, with 12 bases left in between. This CDR3 region has 16 residues. This CDR3 is CASSYSPGWANTEAFF. DNA of the CDR3: TGTGCCAGCAGTTACTCACCAGGGTGGGCGAACACTGAAGCTTTCTTT.

This chain links TRBV5-1 with TRBJ2-5; D might be TRBD2 (6 bases). TRBJ2-7 explains the end of the DNA better; the J call may be wrong. Looked up from germline, CDR1 is SGHRS and CDR2 is YFSETQ. This CDR3 region has 13 residues. The CDR3 DNA reads TGCGCCAGCAGCTGGATGGAGGGCTACGAGCAGTACTTC. It is translated as CASSWMEGYEQYF.

This clone showed up just a few times. The rearrangement joins TRBV6-6 to TRBJ2-7; possible D gene TRBD1, 7 bases. CDR1 MNHNY and CDR2 SVGAGI come from the germline V gene (reference sequence). CDR3 length: 14 residues. The V end was cut by 6 bases, the J end by 6 bases, with 18 bases between. The chain's CDR3 is CASSSAQGGLEQYF. DNA for the CDR3: TGTGCCAGCAGCTCCGCTCAGGGGGGCCTCGAGCAGTACTTC.

This clone was found a few times. The chain employs TRBV5-4 and TRBJ1-3; no clear D. Trimming stripped 0 bases from V and 2 bases from J, with 9 bases between. This CDR3 contains 15 residues. Germline V lookup: CDR1 SGHNT, CDR2 YYREEE (reference sequence). The CDR3 is CASSLDGATGNTIYF. The DNA for the CDR3 is TGTGCCAGCAGCTTGGACGGAGCCACTGGAAACACCATATATTTT.

The CDR3 protein is CATGTETDTQYF. CDR3 sequence (DNA): TGTGCCACAGGGACAGAGACAGATACGCAGTATTTT. This sequence joins TRBV10-3 and TRBJ2-3, with 7 bases identical to TRBD1. The CDR3 extends over 12 amino acids. The junction had 4 bases not matched to a gene; V was cut back by 10 bases and J by 3 bases. CDR1 and CDR2 from the germline V gene are ENHRY and SYGVKD.

The rearrangement uses TRBV11-2 and TRBJ2-1, with D perhaps matching TRBD2 (5 bases). V was cut by 2 bases and J by 5 bases, with 19 bases left in between. The CDR3 totals 17 residues. Germline lookup yields CDR1 SGHAT and CDR2 FQNNGV. The CDR3 nucleotides are TGTGCCAGCAGCTTATCGAGGAGGCCGGACGTAAACAATGAGCAGTTCTTC. Encoded protein: CASSLSRRPDVNNEQFF.

This clone was seen only once. The chain carries TRBV7-8 and TRBJ2-7; D is unresolved. The CDR3 sequence is 15 residues long. Between the trimmed V and J ends, which lost 6 bases and 1 base, there was a span of 16 bases. Germline-derived CDR1 and CDR2 are SGHVS and FQNEAQ. In DNA form, the CDR3 reads TGTGCCAGCAGACCCCGGTCGGTACAGTCCTACGAGCAGTACTTC. Translating it yields CASRPRSVQSYEQYF.

The V and J genes are TRBV4-1 and TRBJ2-1; perhaps TRBD2 as D (7 bases). V lost 5 bases to trimming and J lost 8 bases, with 19 bases between them. Germline-derived CDR1 and CDR2 are MGHRA and YSYEKL. The CDR3 has 15 residues. CDR3 in amino acids: CASSGNRGGVDEQFF. The CDR3 DNA reads TGCGCCAGCAGCGGGAATAGAGGGGGGGTAGATGAGCAGTTCTTC.

This chain uses TRBV4-2 with TRBJ2-2; perhaps TRBD2 as D (5 bases). This CDR3 comprises 16 residues. Germline CDR1 reads LGHNA; CDR2 reads YNFKEQ. V was clipped by 3 bases and J by 1 base, with 12 bases between them. This CDR3 reads CASSQGREWNTGELFF. Here the CDR3 DNA reads TGTGCCAGCAGCCAGGGTCGGGAATGGAACACCGGGGAGCTGTTTTTT.

V and J are TRBV6-6 and TRBJ2-3; 8 bases are a match to TRBD2. The J segment lost 5 bases and the V segment lost 7 bases, leaving 8 bases of the junction unmatched. This CDR3 contains 14 residues. From germline, CDR1 is MNHNY and CDR2 SVGAGI (reference sequence). CDR3 in amino acids: CASNRAGGVDTQYF. The CDR3 DNA reads as TGTGCCAGCAATCGGGCGGGGGGAGTAGATACGCAGTATTTT.